The rows below give T cell receptor beta chains drawn from one sample of a study of T-cell reconstitution after alpha-beta-depleted transplantation in children. TCRdb processed the PCR reads anew with MiXCR; each CDR3 protein has one entry. The sample has hundreds of thousands of distinct CDR3 sequences; approximately 13% are singletons. The input for sequencing was PBMCs, mostly from graft donor cells, taken 360 days after TCRalphabeta/CD19-depleted stem cell transplant. These receptors were taken from a male patient aged 5 to 17 who had a stem cell transplant for acute myeloid leukemia, so the T cells may come from the graft donor. Both conserved end residues are part of each CDR3. A D gene is named only where the DNA matches it firmly. The size of a clone is reported for some rows only, either as once, few or many, or as a class for expanded clones.

>TRBJ1-5|TRBD1|many|TRBV28
CASSKRTGLNQPQHF
TGTGCCAGCAGTAAAAGGACAGGGCTAAATCAGCCCCAGCATTTT
>TRBJ2-1|.|.|TRBV24-1
CATSDLRDYNEQFF
TGTGCCACCAGTGATTTAAGGGATTACAATGAGCAGTTCTTC
>TRBJ2-3|.|few|TRBV4-3
CASSHLDGYTDTQYF
TGCGCCAGCAGCCACTTGGACGGTTACACAGATACGCAGTATTTT
>TRBJ2-7|TRBD2|.|TRBV28
CASRGLATHLIGEQYF
TGTGCCAGCAGGGGACTAGCCACACACCTGATCGGCGAGCAGTACTTC
>TRBJ2-3|.|.|TRBV5-1
CASSRTPPSTDTQYF
TGCGCCAGCAGCCGAACCCCTCCCAGCACAGATACGCAGTATTTT
>TRBJ2-5|TRBD2|few|TRBV20-1
CSAQLASETQYF
TGCAGTGCCCAACTAGCGTCAGAGACCCAGTACTTC
>TRBJ1-6|.|.|TRBV27
CASSLFRTFYNSPLHF
TGTGCCAGCAGTTTATTTCGCACCTTTTATAATTCACCCCTCCACTTT
>TRBJ2-7|TRBD1|.|TRBV9
CASGTGRGYEQYF
TGTGCCAGCGGGACAGGGAGGGGCTACGAGCAGTACTTC
>TRBJ1-5|TRBD1|few|TRBV20-1
CSARGQGGPYSNQPQHF
TGCAGTGCTAGAGGACAGGGAGGACCATATAGCAATCAGCCCCAGCATTTT
>TRBJ2-7|.|few|TRBV10-3
CAISGEAGAYEQYF
TGTGCCATCAGTGGCGAGGCGGGTGCATACGAGCAGTACTTC
>TRBJ2-7|.|.|TRBV28
CASSLLVPPAYEQYF
TGTGCCAGCAGTTTACTCGTCCCTCCGGCCTACGAGCAGTACTTC
>TRBJ2-4|TRBD2|few|TRBV7-2
CASTPRGGTSDNIQYF
TGTGCCAGCACCCCGAGGGGGGGGACTAGCGACAACATTCAGTACTTC
>TRBJ2-1|TRBD2|.|TRBV20-1
CSARDSGMRAGGRNEQFF
TGCAGTGCTAGAGATTCGGGGATGCGAGCGGGAGGTCGGAATGAGCAGTTCTTC
>TRBJ2-5|.|few|TRBV10-3
CAISEQVRLAEGTQYF
TGTGCCATCAGTGAGCAGGTCCGGCTCGCTGAAGGGACCCAGTACTTC
>TRBJ2-5|.|few|TRBV10-3
CAISTGKETQYF
TGTGCCATCAGTACAGGGAAAGAGACCCAGTACTTC
>TRBJ2-3|TRBD2|few|TRBV4-2
CASSYELGEGRIDTQYF
TGTGCCAGCAGCTATGAGCTGGGGGAGGGCCGGATAGATACGCAGTATTTT